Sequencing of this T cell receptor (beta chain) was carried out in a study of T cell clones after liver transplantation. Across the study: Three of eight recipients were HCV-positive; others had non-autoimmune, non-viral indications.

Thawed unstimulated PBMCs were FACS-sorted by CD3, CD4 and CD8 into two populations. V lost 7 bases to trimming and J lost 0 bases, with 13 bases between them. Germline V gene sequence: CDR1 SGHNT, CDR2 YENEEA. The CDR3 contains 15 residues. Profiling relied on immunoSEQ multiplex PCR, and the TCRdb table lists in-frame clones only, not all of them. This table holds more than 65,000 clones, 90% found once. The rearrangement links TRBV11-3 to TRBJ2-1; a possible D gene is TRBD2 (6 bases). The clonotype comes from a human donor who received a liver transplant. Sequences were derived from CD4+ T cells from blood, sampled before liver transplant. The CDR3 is CASTYSGVSYNEQFF. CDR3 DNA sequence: TGTGCCAGCACCTATAGCGGAGTCTCCTACAATGAGCAGTTCTTC.